The next 18 T cell receptor beta chains were all read from a single sample in a study of CD4 T cells in relation to SARS-CoV-2 and coronaviruses (dated by TCRdb to 2020 to 2023). The library was made by the immunoSEQ multiplex PCR assay. The table was pulled from immuneACCESS by TCRdb, which kept in-frame rearrangements only. Such tables lose some clones; where checked, under half of the loss comes from unresolved V genes, and the rest has no known cause. For this sample there are roughly 68,000 clones; 85% to 95% appear just once. The ten largest make up under 0.25% of the sample. CD4+ T cells from unexposed donors were collected before the COVID-19 pandemic (2011-2018). The sequenced sample consisted of naive CD4+ T cells from PBMCs. According to the study, the label for this sample's cell subset or site signals: naive CD4+ T cells isolated by negative enrichment. These receptors originate from a human donor in good health.

The gene calls are TRBV28 and TRBJ2-7; D is unclear. Germline CDR1 reads MDHEN; CDR2 reads SYDVKM. This CDR3 has 11 residues. The ends were cut back, 4 bases at V and 1 base at J, with 2 bases in the middle. Written as DNA, the CDR3 is TGTGCCAGCAGTTCTTCCTACGAGCAGTACTTC. Translating gives CASSSSYEQYF.

CDR3 protein: CASSGPAEQYF. The CDR3 DNA follows: TGTGCCAGTTCAGGGCCGGCCGAGCAGTACTTC. This chain joins TRBV6-5 and TRBJ2-7; tentative D call: TRBD1 (5 bases). Deletions cut 9 bases from V and 6 bases from J, with 12 bases between. The CDR3 runs to 11 residues. Germline CDR1 MNHEY, CDR2 SVGAGI.

The chain recombines TRBV20-1 with TRBJ1-2, with D possibly being TRBD1 (6 bases). The CDR3 is made up of 12 amino acids. With 3 bases removed from V and 5 bases from J, the gap between germline ends came to 10 bases. The germline V gene has CDR1 DFQATT and CDR2 SNEGSKA (reference sequence). The CDR3 DNA follows: TGCAGTGCTAGTAACAGGGTTTATGGCTACACCTTC. Amino acid sequence: CSASNRVYGYTF.

This chain connects TRBV7-2 to TRBJ2-5; D is unclear. Deletions cut 0 bases from V and 5 bases from J, with 10 bases between. Germline CDR1 reads SGHTA; CDR2 reads FQGNSA. This CDR3 comprises 14 residues. CDR3 DNA: TGTGCCAGCAGCTTAGCAGGGTCCAGGGAGACCCAGTACTTC. The encoded protein is CASSLAGSRETQYF.

The genes are TRBV9 and TRBJ1-1; the D is unclear. The V and J ends lost 4 bases and 7 bases respectively, with 17 bases between them. Germline assignment: CDR1 SGDLS and CDR2 YYNGEE. The CDR3 contains 14 residues. CDR3 amino acids: CASSPLVTMDEAFF. CDR3 DNA sequence: TGTGCCAGCAGCCCCCTCGTCACGATGGATGAAGCTTTCTTT.

This chain joins TRBV5-1 and TRBJ1-2, with TRBD1 as a possible D gene (6 bases). With 1 base removed from V and 8 bases from J, the gap between germline ends came to 18 bases. The CDR3 loop spans 15 amino acids. CDR1 SGHRS and CDR2 YFSETQ come from the germline V gene. CDR3 loop: CASSLNAQGFYGYTF. CDR3 nucleotides: TGCGCCAGCAGCTTGAATGCCCAGGGGTTCTACGGCTACACCTTC.

The gene calls are TRBV6-1 and TRBJ2-7; D possibly matches TRBD1 or TRBD2 (5 bases each). The CDR3 length is 14 residues. Per germline, CDR1 MNHNS and CDR2 SASEGT. V was clipped by 3 bases and J by 3 bases, with 12 bases between them. This CDR3 is CASSDLGPDYEQYF. The CDR3 DNA reads TGTGCCAGCAGTGATCTGGGACCGGACTACGAGCAGTACTTC.

The rearrangement uses TRBV18 and TRBJ2-1; TRBD2 aligns across 13 bases. V lost 5 bases and J lost 9; bases outside the gene matches: 4. The CDR3 length is 14 residues. Germline assignment: CDR1 KGHSH and CDR2 LQKENI. CDR3 loop: CASSGTSGEVEQFF. The CDR3 DNA reads as TGTGCCAGCTCAGGGACTAGCGGGGAGGTTGAGCAGTTCTTC.

This clone is a singleton in its sample. V gene TRBV19 combines with J gene TRBJ1-5; possible D gene TRBD1, 5 bases. V lost 1 base, J lost 9 bases, and 16 bases lay in between. The CDR3 consists of 15 residues. The germline V gene encodes CDR1 LNHDA and CDR2 SQIVND (reference sequence). CDR3 protein: CASSIAPRGEAPQHF. CDR3 sequence (DNA): TGTGCCAGTAGTATAGCCCCCCGGGGGGAAGCGCCCCAGCATTTT.

The chain employs TRBV18 and TRBJ2-1, with TRBD1 as a possible D gene (6 bases). V was cut by 5 bases and J by 5 bases, with 10 bases left in between. Germline CDR1 reads KGHSH; CDR2 reads LQKENI. This CDR3 has 13 residues. CDR3 nucleotide sequence: TGTGCCAGCTCAACAGGGAAGGACAATGAGCAGTTCTTC. It yields the protein CASSTGKDNEQFF.

V and J are TRBV5-4 and TRBJ1-1; D not certain. The germline V gene encodes CDR1 SGHNT and CDR2 YYREEE (reference sequence). The ends were cut back, 0 bases at V and 0 bases at J, with 9 bases in the middle. The CDR3 has 15 amino acids. The DNA of the CDR3 is TGTGCCAGCAGCTTGGGGCGACGCATGAACACTGAAGCTTTCTTT. It specifies CASSLGRRMNTEAFF. Full variable domain (outside the CDR3, taken from reference TRBV5-4 and TRBJ1-1): ETGVTQSPTHLIKTRGQQVTLRCSSQSGHNTVSWYQQALGQGPQFIFQYYREEENGRGNFPPRFSGLQFPNYSSELNVNALELDDSALYLCASSLGRRMNTEAFFGQGTRLTVV.

This sequence joins TRBV7-6 and TRBJ1-1, with D uncertain. This CDR3 has 16 residues. Trimming took 2 bases from V and 1 from J, leaving 14 bases between them. Germline V gives CDR1 SGHVS, CDR2 FNYEAQ. The CDR3 reads CASSLLNPDGNTEAFF. In nucleotides, the CDR3 is TGTGCCAGCAGCTTATTGAATCCCGACGGGAACACTGAAGCTTTCTTT.

This clone was seen just once. The V gene is TRBV10-3, the J gene TRBJ1-3; D call uncertain. Trimming removed 4 bases at V and 5 bases at J, with 12 bases between. Germline assignment: CDR1 ENHRY and CDR2 SYGVKD. The length of the CDR3 is 14 residues. The CDR3, as DNA: TGTGCCATCAGTGCAGTCGGCAGCAGAAACACCATATATTTT. This encodes CAISAVGSRNTIYF.

This clone was observed once. The chain joins TRBV11-2 to TRBJ1-1; maybe TRBD1 (6 bases). This CDR3 spans 16 amino acids. The V and J ends lost 4 bases and 10 bases respectively, with 25 bases between them. Germline CDR1 and CDR2: SGHAT and FQNNGV. This CDR3 is CASSSLTAWGQGRAFF. The CDR3 region has the DNA TGTGCCAGCAGCTCTCTAACCGCTTGGGGGCAGGGTCGAGCTTTCTTT. The complete variable domain, with remaining parts taken from reference TRBV11-2 and TRBJ1-1, reads EAGVAQSPRYKIIEKRQSVAFWCNPISGHATLYWYQQILGQGPKLLIQFQNNGVVDDSQLPKDRFSAERLKGVDSTLKIQPAKLEDSAVYLCASSSLTAWGQGRAFFGQGTRLTVV.

This chain links TRBV2 with TRBJ2-7; D may be TRBD1 (5 bases). The CDR3 runs to 13 residues. The germline V and J ends were trimmed by 2 bases and 4 bases, with 9 bases remaining between them. CDR1 SNHLY and CDR2 FYNNEI come from the germline V gene. CDR3 DNA sequence: TGTGCCAGCAGTGAACGGCGGACATACGAGCAGTACTTC. It translates to CASSERRTYEQYF.

Written as DNA, the CDR3 is TGTGCCAGCAGCTTGGCCGGCGGGTCGAACACCGGGGAGCTGTTTTTT. Translating it yields CASSLAGGSNTGELFF. This chain connects TRBV5-6 to TRBJ2-2; D possibly corresponds to TRBD2 (5 bases). Germline loops: CDR1 SGHDT, CDR2 YYEEEE. V shed 0 bases and J shed 0 bases, with 9 bases lying between them. The CDR3 totals 16 residues. Full variable domain (missing parts from reference TRBV5-6 and TRBJ2-2): DAGVTQSPTHLIKTRGQQVTLRCSPKSGHDTVSWYQQALGQGPQFIFQYYEEEERQRGNFPDRFSGHQFPNYSSELNVNALLLGDSALYLCASSLAGGSNTGELFFGEGSRLTVL.

This chain uses TRBV5-1 with TRBJ1-6; D gene unclear. Trimming cost V 4 bases and J 9 bases, with 20 bases left between them. Looked up from germline, CDR1 is SGHRS and CDR2 is YFSETQ. This CDR3 is 16 amino acids long. The CDR3 DNA sequence: TGCGCCAGCAGCACCGCTTCCTTAGGGTTGGGTTCACCCCTCCACTTT. Translated, it gives CASSTASLGLGSPLHF.

This clone has just one count. The V call is TRBV9, the J call TRBJ2-5; D perhaps matches TRBD2 (5 bases). V was pared by 9 bases and J by 3 bases, with 15 bases between. This CDR3 has 13 amino acids. Germline values: CDR1 SGDLS, CDR2 YYNGEE. The CDR3 DNA follows: TGTGCCATCCTCTCGGGGAGTGAAGAGACCCAGTACTTC. Translated: CAILSGSEETQYF.